This T cell receptor beta chain was captured in a study of CD8+ T cells in alopecia areata. Note on this clone: Other DNA sequences in this sample translate to the same CDR3.

RNA extraction was followed by reverse transcription into cDNA, which acted as the sequencing template. The repertoire was sequenced with immunoSEQ multiplex PCR; TCRdb's copy has only in-frame clones and lacks some. The data show 65,000 to 95,000 clones, 51% seen once. Trimming took 2 bases from V and 1 from J, leaving 6 bases between them. The germline V gene has CDR1 MNHEY and CDR2 SMNVEV (reference sequence). CDR3 length equals 13 residues. Material for sequencing was NKG2D-high CD8+ T cells sorted from blood. This receptor was taken from a human donor with alopecia areata. The chain uses TRBV27 and TRBJ2-7; TRBD1 is a possible D gene (5 bases). In DNA, the CDR3 is TGTGCCAGCAGTTTACCAGGGTCCTACGAGCAGTACTTC. It specifies CASSLPGSYEQYF.